These 21 T cell receptor beta chains originate from one sample sequenced in a study of shared clonotypes between healthy human individuals. The protocol was immunoSEQ multiplex PCR, while the TCRdb copy is restricted to in-frame clones and leaves out a portion. This table holds about 670,000 clones, 60% to 80% found once. The sequencing input was memory CD4+ T cells sorted from blood. Described subset: CD45RA-negative fraction. The receptor set was obtained from a woman between 25 and 40 years old in good health.

This clone was counted a few times. With a much larger clone just one base away, this may be a read error. V and J are TRBV28 and TRBJ2-1; D unresolved. Per the germline V gene, CDR1 is MDHEN and CDR2 is SYDVKM. The V end lost 2 bases, the J end lost 7 bases, and 0 bases lay between the germline ends. The CDR3 is 10 residues long. CDR3 region: CASSLNEQFF. The CDR3 coding sequence is TGTGCCAGCAGTTTAAATGAGCAGTTCTTC. Supplemented by reference TRBV28 and TRBJ2-1, the full variable domain reads DVKVTQSSRYLVKRTGEKVFLECVQDMDHENMFWYRQDPGLGLRLIYFSYDVKMKEKGDIPEGYSVSREKKERFSLILESASTNQTSMYLCASSLNEQFFGPGTRLTVL.

The V gene is TRBV28, the J gene TRBJ1-1, with a tentative D call TRBD1 (5 bases). V lost 6 bases to trimming and J lost 4 bases, with 15 bases between them. This CDR3 is 14 amino acids long. Germline CDR1 reads MDHEN; CDR2 reads SYDVKM. CDR3 sequence reads: CASREGLSGTEAFF. The CDR3 region has the DNA TGTGCCAGCAGGGAGGGACTTTCGGGCACTGAAGCTTTCTTT.

This clone was recorded once. The V gene is TRBV5-4, the J gene TRBJ2-1; D is tentatively TRBD1 or TRBD2 (5 bases each). The CDR3 length is 16 residues. Germline V gives CDR1 SGHNT, CDR2 YYREEE (reference sequence). V was pared by 1 base and J by 5 bases, with 16 bases between. CDR3 DNA sequence: TGTGCCAGCAGCTTGCCGGGGCTTCGGCGGGACAATGAGCAGTTCTTC. Translation gives CASSLPGLRRDNEQFF.

In the case of this clone: The same CDR3 is also encoded by other DNA sequences in this sample. The chain carries TRBV19 and TRBJ1-5; D unclear. V was pared by 5 bases and J by 5 bases, with 10 bases between. CDR1 and CDR2 (germline): LNHDA, SQIVND (reference sequence). The CDR3 has 13 residues. CDR3 coding DNA: TGTGCCAGTAGTGTAGGGTTGGATCAGCCCCAGCATTTT. The encoded protein is CASSVGLDQPQHF. The entire variable domain, with the rest obtained from reference TRBV19 and TRBJ1-5, is as follows: DGGITQSPKYLFRKEGQNVTLSCEQNLNHDAMYWYRQDPGQGLRLIYYSQIVNDFQKGDIAEGYSVSREKKESFPLTVTSAQKNPTAFYLCASSVGLDQPQHFGDGTRLSIL.

This rearrangement joins TRBV7-3 to TRBJ2-1, with 12 bases fitting TRBD2. The CDR3 has 13 amino acids. J gave up 12 bases and V 5 bases, and 5 bases lay outside the gene matches. CDR1 and CDR2 (germline): SGHTA, FQGTGA. CDR3 loop: CASSLAGGRRQFF. Here the CDR3 DNA reads TGTGCCAGCAGCCTAGCGGGAGGGCGGAGGCAGTTCTTC.

This clone was found once. The chain links TRBV18 to TRBJ1-1; D not resolved. Trimming stripped 4 bases from V and 0 bases from J, with 12 bases between. The CDR3 totals 15 residues. The germline CDR1 and CDR2 sequences are KGHSH and LQKENI. The DNA for the CDR3 is TGTGCCAGCTCACAGGTACAGAACATGAACACTGAAGCTTTCTTT. Encoded protein: CASSQVQNMNTEAFF.

The rearrangement uses TRBV28 and TRBJ2-1; 9 nucleotides line up with TRBD1. The V gene end was trimmed by 5 bases and the J gene end by 1 base; junction bases not matched to a gene: 9. CDR3 length: 17 residues. CDR1 MDHEN and CDR2 SYDVKM come from the germline V gene. Written as DNA, the CDR3 is TGTGCCAGCAGTGATATACAGGGGACAGGGTCCTACAATGAGCAGTTCTTC. Residues: CASSDIQGTGSYNEQFF.

The V call is TRBV6-5, the J call TRBJ1-1; D is unresolved. CDR3 length: 16 amino acids. V shed 1 base and J shed 3 bases, with 15 bases lying between them. CDR1 and CDR2 (germline): MNHEY, SVGAGI. The CDR3 reads CASSYFPTNGDTEAFF. The DNA of the CDR3 is TGTGCCAGCAGTTACTTTCCCACTAATGGGGACACTGAAGCTTTCTTT.

V gene TRBV28 combines with J gene TRBJ1-1; 11 nucleotides match TRBD1. CDR3 length: 13 residues. Germline V gives CDR1 MDHEN, CDR2 SYDVKM. J lost 7 bases, V lost 6 bases, and 4 bases had no gene match. CDR3: CASRWDRGSEAFF. The DNA for the CDR3 is TGTGCCAGCAGATGGGACAGGGGGAGTGAAGCTTTCTTT.

V is TRBV30 and J is TRBJ1-3, with 10 bases aligning to TRBD1. V trimming: 4 bases; J trimming: 0 bases; junction bases outside the gene matches: 3. Germline V lookup: CDR1 GTSNPN, CDR2 SVGIG (reference sequence). This CDR3 is 15 amino acids long. The CDR3 nucleotides are TGTGCCTGGATGGACAGGGGGAACTCTGGAAACACCATATATTTT. Protein: CAWMDRGNSGNTIYF.

The V gene is TRBV4-1, the J gene TRBJ2-1; 13 bases line up with TRBD2. The junction had 8 bases not matched to a gene; V was cut back by 5 bases and J by 7 bases. Germline CDR1 MGHRA, CDR2 YSYEKL. This CDR3 has 16 amino acids. The CDR3 protein is CASSYGLAGVRNEQFF. The CDR3 nucleotides read TGCGCCAGCAGCTACGGACTAGCGGGAGTTCGGAATGAGCAGTTCTTC.

V is TRBV11-2 and J is TRBJ1-2; 8 nucleotides agree with TRBD1. Trimming at V came to 5 bases and at J to 7 bases, leaving 6 bases not matched to a gene. CDR1 and CDR2 (germline): SGHAT, FQNNGV. This CDR3 is built from 13 residues. The CDR3 protein is CASSRDRGGGYTF. In nucleotides, the CDR3 is TGTGCCAGCAGCCGTGACAGGGGTGGTGGCTACACCTTC.

This clone was recorded only once. This chain connects TRBV18 to TRBJ2-1; no reliable D call. Germline V gives CDR1 KGHSH, CDR2 LQKENI. The length of the CDR3 is 14 residues. Trimming removed 3 bases from V and 6 bases from J, with 12 bases in between. The CDR3 nucleotides are TGTGCCAGCTCACCGACGGCCCCAGGCAATGAGCAGTTCTTC. Protein: CASSPTAPGNEQFF.

The genes are TRBV28 and TRBJ1-1; D uncertain. The CDR3 has 11 residues. V lost 8 bases to trimming and J lost 0 bases, with 4 bases between them. Germline CDR1 MDHEN, CDR2 SYDVKM. CDR3 region: CASALNTEAFF. Here the CDR3 DNA reads TGTGCCAGCGCGCTGAACACTGAAGCTTTCTTT.

This clone was seen more than once but under ten times. The chain joins TRBV19 to TRBJ1-2, with 10 nucleotides matching TRBD1. CDR1 and CDR2 (germline): LNHDA, SQIVND (reference sequence). Trimming at V came to 3 bases and at J to 5 bases, leaving 6 bases not matched to a gene. The CDR3 has 15 amino acids. Here the CDR3 DNA reads TGTGCCAGTAGTATCGCTGGGACAGGGGCGTATGGCTACACCTTC. Its protein is CASSIAGTGAYGYTF.

The rearrangement joins TRBV10-2 to TRBJ2-3; D unresolved. The CDR3 is made up of 11 amino acids. Trimming stripped 7 bases from V and 3 bases from J, with 5 bases between. The germline CDR1 and CDR2 sequences are WSHSY and SAAADI. For the CDR3, the DNA is TGCGCCAGCACCCAAACAGATACGCAGTATTTT. The encoded protein is CASTQTDTQYF.

This chain connects TRBV28 to TRBJ1-1, with D tentatively TRBD1 (5 bases). Trimming took off 5 bases at V and 0 bases at J, with 13 bases between the two ends. CDR3 length: 15 residues. CDR1 is MDHEN and CDR2 is SYDVKM in the germline V gene. The CDR3 is CASSGPGRMNTEAFF. Here the CDR3 DNA reads TGTGCCAGCAGTGGGCCGGGACGAATGAACACTGAAGCTTTCTTT.

V gene TRBV7-9 combines with J gene TRBJ2-5, with D unclear. Germline CDR1 is SEHNR and CDR2 is FQNEAQ (reference sequence). V was shortened by 5 bases and J by 5 bases, with 9 bases between the two germline ends. The length of the CDR3 is 12 residues. CDR3 amino acids: CASSRPGETQYF. In nucleotides, the CDR3 is TGTGCCAGCAGCCGGCCCGGGGAGACCCAGTACTTC. Full variable domain (rest looked up from reference TRBV7-9 and TRBJ2-5): DTGVSQNPRHKITKRGQNVTFRCDPISEHNRLYWYRQTLGQGPEFLTYFQNEAQLEKSRLLSDRFSAERPKGSFSTLEIQRTEQGDSAMYLCASSRPGETQYFGPGTRLLVL.

Remarks on this clone: This sample also contains other DNA sequences that code for the same CDR3. V usage is TRBV5-1 and J usage is TRBJ2-1; possible D gene TRBD2, 5 bases. V was clipped by 7 bases and J by 0 bases, with 14 bases between them. Germline CDR1 and CDR2: SGHRS and YFSETQ. This CDR3 has 15 residues. The CDR3 region is CASAPDSSSYNEQFF. The CDR3 bases are TGCGCCAGCGCCCCGGACTCCAGCTCCTACAATGAGCAGTTCTTC.

V and J are TRBV30 and TRBJ1-5; the D is unclear. Germline CDR1 reads GTSNPN; CDR2 reads SVGIG (reference sequence). V lost 0 bases and J 2 bases, leaving 23 bases between the germline ends. This CDR3 is built from 19 residues. CDR3 sequence: CAWSVEGLNRRTGNQPQHF. CDR3 coding DNA: TGTGCCTGGAGTGTAGAAGGTCTAAACAGAAGGACTGGCAATCAGCCCCAGCATTTT.

The CDR3 region is CASSQGGTGEKLFF. In DNA, the CDR3 is TGCGCCAGCAGCCAAGGGGGGACAGGGGAAAAACTGTTTTTT. The rearrangement links TRBV4-1 to TRBJ1-4; TRBD1 matches at 9 bases. The junction had 2 bases not matched to a gene; V was cut back by 1 base and J by 8 bases. This CDR3 contains 14 residues. Germline CDR1 is MGHRA and CDR2 is YSYEKL.